Below are 21 T cell receptor beta chains sequenced from a single sample in a study of breast tumors, draining lymph nodes, adjacent tissues. From the multiplex PCR reads, TCRdb called clonotypes with MiXCR, one entry per CDR3 protein. The sample shows 140,000 or so distinct CDR3 sequences, 32% of them seen only once. The lymph nodes were axillary draining lymph nodes from breast cancer patients. The material sequenced was axillary lymph node tissue. The receptors were sampled from a female donor with breast cancer. Some clones in this sample may be carry-over from other donors' samples.

This clonotype was observed many times. The chain combines TRBV11-2 with TRBJ2-2, with D perhaps TRBD2 (7 bases). The CDR3 is made up of 18 amino acids. V was trimmed by 4 bases and J by 4 bases, leaving 22 bases between them. Germline V gene sequence: CDR1 SGHAT, CDR2 FQNNGV. The CDR3: CASSWGLLGGAGTGELFF. As DNA, the CDR3 is TGTGCCAGCAGCTGGGGTCTTTTGGGGGGGGCCGGCACCGGGGAGCTGTTTTTT.

The V and J genes are TRBV18 and TRBJ1-1; no definite D call. CDR3 length: 15 amino acids. The V end lost 0 bases, the J end lost 1 base, and 9 bases lay between the germline ends. CDR1 KGHSH and CDR2 LQKENI come from the germline V gene. CDR3 sequence: CASSPPEGKNTEAFF. CDR3 bases: TGTGCCAGCTCACCACCGGAGGGAAAGAACACTGAAGCTTTCTTT.

This clonotype was counted at least ten times. The V gene is TRBV7-6, the J gene TRBJ1-3; the match to TRBD1 covers 7 bases. V was clipped by 5 bases and J by 3 bases; unmatched bases: 16. Per germline, CDR1 SGHVS and CDR2 FNYEAQ. There are 18 residues in the CDR3. The CDR3 region has the DNA TGTGCCAGCAGCCGACTCGGGACAGCCCAAGCGGGTGGAAACACCATATATTTT. It translates to CASSRLGTAQAGGNTIYF.

This clonotype was counted at least ten times. At one boundary the junction diverges from the germline segment, which might be a read error. The chain is built from TRBV7-7 and TRBJ2-2, with D possibly being TRBD1 (6 bases). This CDR3 contains 15 residues. CDR1 is SSHAT and CDR2 is FNYEAQ in the germline V gene (reference sequence). CDR3 in amino acids: CASSLDSAGVGELFF. CDR3 sequence (DNA): TGTGCTAGCAGCTTAGACTCGGCAGGGGTCGGGGAGCTGTTTTTT. Full variable domain (remainder filled in from reference TRBV7-7 and TRBJ2-2): GAGVSQSPRYKVTKRGQDVTLRCDPISSHATLYWYQQALGQGPEFLTYFNYEAQPDKSGLPSDRFSAERPEGSISTLTIQRTEQRDSAMYRCASSLDSAGVGELFFGEGSRLTVL.

The chain employs TRBV14 and TRBJ1-1, with a weak D call TRBD1 (6 bases). With 0 bases removed from V and 4 bases from J, the gap between germline ends came to 9 bases. Germline V lookup: CDR1 SGHDN, CDR2 FVKESK. CDR3 length equals 14 residues. The chain's CDR3 is CASSQETGITEAFF. For the CDR3, the DNA is TGTGCCAGCAGCCAAGAAACAGGGATCACTGAAGCTTTCTTT. Based on the CDR3 plus reference TRBV14 and TRBJ1-1, the full variable domain is EAGVTQFPSHSVIEKGQTVTLRCDPISGHDNLYWYRRVMGKEIKFLLHFVKESKQDESGMPNNRFLAERTGGTYSTLKVQPAELEDSGVYFCASSQETGITEAFFGQGTRLTVV.

This clonotype has just a few counts. The V call is TRBV7-6, the J call TRBJ1-1, with 7 bases matching TRBD1. CDR3 size: 12 residues. CDR1 is SGHVS, CDR2 FNYEAQ, per germline. Trimming took 4 bases from V and 6 from J; bases not matched to a gene: 2. The CDR3, as DNA: TGTGCCAGCAGCTCCACAGGGGCTGAAGCTTTCTTT. Translating it yields CASSSTGAEAFF.

A word on this clonotype: No conserved phenylalanine or tryptophan ends this CDR3, so it is likely a read error. No DNA is shown, since the ends of the CDR3 on it are uncertain; the CDR3 is the one TCRdb lists. The chain has TRBV9 and TRBJ2-3. Germline assignment: CDR1 SGDLS and CDR2 YYNGEE. The CDR3 extends over 14 residues, inclusive of both ends. This CDR3 reads CASSVADPTDTQSS.

This clonotype showed up many times. V and J are TRBV18 and TRBJ1-4, with D unclear. Germline V gives CDR1 KGHSH, CDR2 LQKENI. The V end was cut by 6 bases, the J end by 8 bases, with 7 bases between. The CDR3 has 11 amino acids. The CDR3 here is CASSPGEKLFF. CDR3 DNA sequence: TGTGCCAGCTCCCCGGGCGAAAAACTGTTTTTT.

The table lists this clonotype with many counts. The gene calls are TRBV7-2 and TRBJ2-1; D may be TRBD2 (7 bases). The CDR3 has 16 residues. V dropped 1 base and J dropped 2 bases, with 12 bases sitting between them. Per germline, CDR1 SGHTA and CDR2 FQGNSA. The CDR3 spells CASSLDGGGTYNEQFF. CDR3 sequence (DNA): TGTGCCAGCAGCTTAGATGGGGGGGGCACCTACAATGAGCAGTTCTTC.

The rearrangement links TRBV5-1 to TRBJ1-2, with D possibly TRBD1 on 6 matching bases. V was trimmed by 2 bases and J by 6 bases, leaving 14 bases between them. Germline V gives CDR1 SGHRS, CDR2 YFSETQ. CDR3 length equals 14 residues. The CDR3 nucleotides read TGCGCCAGCAGCTTAGTTTCAGGGGCGGATGGCTACACCTTC. It yields the protein CASSLVSGADGYTF.

Comments on this clonotype: A much larger clone is a single base away; this may be a read error. The V and J genes are TRBV3-1 and TRBJ1-4; tentatively, D is TRBD1 (6 bases). Germline V CDR1 and CDR2: LGHDT, YNNKEL (reference sequence). CDR3 length: 15 amino acids. The DNA for the CDR3 is TGTGCCAGCAGCCAAGATGGGGGGCCTAATGAAAAACTGTCTTTT. It encodes CASSQDGGPNEKLSF.

V usage is TRBV7-8 and J usage is TRBJ2-3, with TRBD2 as a possible D gene (5 bases). Germline lookup yields CDR1 SGHVS and CDR2 FQNEAQ. This CDR3 region has 14 residues. V lost 2 bases, J lost 4 bases, and 10 bases lay in between. In DNA, the CDR3 is TGTGCCAGCAGCTTAAGGGAGATTTCAGATACGCAGTATTTT. Residues: CASSLREISDTQYF.

This clonotype has more than one count but fewer than ten. J is TRBJ1-2 and V is TRBV29-1; the D is unclear. CDR1 and CDR2 from the germline V gene are SQVTM and ANQGSEA. The CDR3 is 15 residues long. V lost 4 bases and J 7 bases, leaving 22 bases between the germline ends. CDR3 DNA sequence: TGCAGCGTTGTCAAGGGAAGTGAACTAACGGTTGGCTACACCTTC. Translated, it gives CSVVKGSELTVGYTF.

Many counts were recorded for this clonotype. The chain combines TRBV19 with TRBJ2-3; 8 nucleotides match TRBD2. The CDR3 consists of 14 residues. Germline CDR1 reads LNHDA; CDR2 reads SQIVND (reference sequence). V shed 9 bases and J 4 bases; nucleotides not matched to a gene: 9. CDR3 protein: CASMSAGGADTQYF. The CDR3 DNA reads TGTGCCAGCATGTCGGCGGGGGGTGCAGATACGCAGTATTTT.

About this clonotype itself: A much more abundant neighbour one base away suggests this may be a read error. The CDR3 here is CASSVVRQGGNEQFF. The CDR3 bases are TGTGCCAGCAGCGTAGTGAGACAGGGTGGAAATGAGCAGTTCTTC. The chain uses TRBV9 and TRBJ2-1, with 7 bases identical to TRBD1. Germline CDR1 SGDLS, CDR2 YYNGEE. V dropped 0 bases and J dropped 7; count of bases not matched to a gene: 7. This CDR3 is 15 amino acids long. The complete variable domain, with remaining parts taken from reference TRBV9 and TRBJ2-1, reads DSGVTQTPKHLITATGQRVTLRCSPRSGDLSVYWYQQSLDQGLQFLIQYYNGEERAKGNILERFSAQQFPDLHSELNLSSLELGDSALYFCASSVVRQGGNEQFFGPGTRLTVL.

As regards this clonotype: Without the conserved terminal phenylalanine or tryptophan, this CDR3 likely stems from a read error. The gene calls are TRBV24-1 and TRBJ2-5; D is unclear. CDR1 is KGHDR and CDR2 is SFDVKD in the germline V gene. Trimming removed 5 bases from V and 2 bases from J, with 11 bases in between. The CDR3 covers 14 residues. The CDR3 spells CATSALGSQETQYL. In DNA, the CDR3 is TGTGCCACCAGTGCCCTGGGTAGTCAAGAGACCCAGTACCTC.

On this clonotype: A read error may be the cause here, since a much bigger clone is one base away. The chain employs TRBV3-1 and TRBJ2-1; D gene ambiguous. The V gene's germline CDR1 is LGHDT and CDR2 YNNKEL (reference sequence). This CDR3 is built from 13 residues. DNA for the CDR3: TGTGCCAGCAGCTCCCTTAGTGAGAATGGGCAGTTCTTC. Protein: CASSSLSENGQFF.

This clonotype has ten or more counts. This rearrangement joins TRBV6-1 to TRBJ2-7, with D unclear. Trimming left V 6 bases short and J 11 bases short, with 23 bases between. Germline CDR1 reads MNHNS; CDR2 reads SASEGT. The CDR3 is 14 amino acids. CDR3 amino acids: CASSRPGAPLFKYF. In nucleotides, the CDR3 is TGTGCCAGCAGCCGACCTGGCGCCCCCCTGTTTAAGTACTTC.

This clonotype showed up many times. J is TRBJ2-3 and V is TRBV24-1; 8 nucleotides line up with TRBD1. With V trimmed by 3 bases and J by 11 bases, 12 bases remained unmatched. This CDR3 is built from 15 residues. Germline CDR1 and CDR2: KGHDR and SFDVKD. The CDR3 sequence: CATSDHATGAVRQYF. The CDR3 nucleotides read TGTGCCACCAGTGATCACGCGACAGGGGCCGTCAGGCAGTATTTT.

The genes are TRBV5-1 and TRBJ2-6, with D hard to call. The CDR3 is made up of 15 amino acids. V was shortened by 4 bases and J by 0 bases, with 8 bases between the two germline ends. CDR1 is SGHRS and CDR2 is YFSETQ in the germline V gene. The CDR3 DNA sequence: TGCGCCAGCAGCGCCCCATTCTCTGGGGCCAACGTCCTGACTTTC. Translating gives CASSAPFSGANVLTF.

The rearrangement uses TRBV29-1 and TRBJ2-1; D is undetermined. The CDR3 is made up of 13 amino acids. Germline V gene lookup returns CDR1 SQVTM and CDR2 ANQGSEA. Trimming removed 8 bases from V and 4 bases from J, with 15 bases in between. CDR3 protein: CSLAGYEYNEQFF. CDR3 nucleotide sequence: TGCAGCTTAGCCGGGTACGAATACAATGAGCAGTTCTTC.